Listed below are T cell receptor beta chains from one sample, sequenced in a study of T cells in Graves' hyperthyroidism and ophthalmopathy. MiXCR was run by TCRdb on the multiplex PCR reads, yielding one entry per CDR3 protein. This sample yields a few hundred thousand distinct CDR3 sequences, of which around 25% are seen a single time; less than 75% belongs to the top ten. Material: blood. These receptors were taken from a middle-aged man with Graves' hyperthyroidism. Each CDR3 is given with its conserved first and last residue. The D gene is left open where the match is weak. Clone size, where shown, is once, few, many, or a class for clones that have expanded.

v_gene,d_gene,j_gene,abundance,CDR3aa,CDR3nt
TRBV28,-,TRBJ1-1,few,CASSLRVGRNTEAFF,TGTGCCAGCAGTTTACGGGTAGGTCGGAACACTGAAGCTTTCTTT
TRBV24-1,-,TRBJ2-3,-,CATSDSAGQIQYF,TGTGCCACCAGTGATTCGGCGGGACAGATACAGTATTTT
TRBV6-1,-,TRBJ2-7,-,CASSGTAEQYF,TGTGCCAGCAGTGGCACAGCTGAGCAGTACTTC
TRBV20-1,-,TRBJ2-5,-,CSANPGLETQYF,TGCAGTGCTAACCCAGGGTTGGAGACCCAGTACTTC
TRBV20-1,TRBD1,TRBJ2-7,many,CSALEPGGTYEQYF,TGCAGTGCTTTGGAGCCAGGGGGCACCTACGAGCAGTACTTC
TRBV7-3,-,TRBJ2-7,-,CASSLDEGLEQYF,TGTGCCAGCAGTTTAGATGAGGGACTCGAGCAGTACTTC
TRBV5-1,TRBD1,TRBJ2-1,few,CASRIRGPENEQFF,TGCGCCAGCAGGATAAGGGGGCCGGAAAATGAGCAGTTCTTC
TRBV5-1,-,TRBJ2-3,-,CASSITGFPDTQYF,TGCGCCAGCAGCATTACAGGGTTCCCAGATACGCAGTATTTT
TRBV2,-,TRBJ2-1,many,CASSVSRLAGNEQFF,TGTGCCAGCAGTGTTTCCCGTCTAGCTGGCAATGAGCAGTTCTTC
TRBV11-2,-,TRBJ2-7,many,CASSLLRSYEQYF,TGTGCCAGCAGCTTGTTAAGATCCTACGAGCAGTACTTC
TRBV7-3,TRBD1,TRBJ2-5,few,CASSRGQGNVETQYF,TGTGCCAGCAGTCGTGGACAGGGCAACGTAGAGACCCAGTACTTC
TRBV20-1,-,TRBJ2-5,once,CSATRGGGETQYF,TGCAGTGCTACTAGGGGGGGTGGAGAGACCCAGTACTTC
TRBV5-4,-,TRBJ2-3,-,CASSHRDPDTQYF,TGTGCCAGCAGTCATCGGGACCCAGATACGCAGTATTTT
TRBV6-1,-,TRBJ1-1,many,CASSERWDIYTEAFF,TGTGCCAGCAGTGAAAGGTGGGACATATACACTGAAGCTTTCTTT
TRBV12-3/TRBV12-4,-,TRBJ2-5,-,CASSLGYRTAETQYF,TGTGCCAGCAGTTTAGGCTACCGGACAGCAGAGACCCAGTACTTC
TRBV10-2,TRBD2,TRBJ2-1,few,CASSTGTTLNEQFF,TGCGCCAGCAGTACGGGGACTACCCTCAATGAGCAGTTCTTC
TRBV5-1,-,TRBJ2-1,many,CASSLDDGTLNEQFF,TGCGCCAGCAGCTTGGACGACGGGACCCTCAATGAGCAGTTCTTC
TRBV5-1,-,TRBJ2-7,-,CASSERGAPTYEQYF,TGCGCCAGCAGCGAGCGAGGGGCACCCACCTACGAGCAGTACTTC
TRBV6-5,-,TRBJ1-3,-,CASSYDSSGNTIYF,TGTGCCAGCAGTTATGACTCCTCTGGAAACACCATATATTTT
TRBV11-3,-,TRBJ2-1,once,CASSLAITWTDNEQFF,TGTGCCAGCAGCTTAGCTATTACATGGACGGACAATGAGCAGTTCTTC
TRBV3-1,-,TRBJ1-1,few,CASTSTRREITEAFF,TGTGCCAGCACAAGCACCAGGAGGGAGATCACTGAAGCTTTCTTT
TRBV7-3,TRBD2,TRBJ2-1,-,CASSLGGGGGEQFF,TGTGCCAGCAGCTTAGGTGGGGGGGGGGGTGAGCAGTTCTTC
TRBV7-2,-,TRBJ1-2,-,CASSPPGGGARGYTF,TGTGCCAGCAGCCCGCCTGGGGGGGGCGCGCGGGGCTACACCTTC
TRBV12-3/TRBV12-4,-,TRBJ2-2,-,CASSLGGGATGELFF,TGTGCCAGCAGTTTGGGAGGGGGGGCCACCGGGGAGCTGTTTTTT
TRBV20-1,-,TRBJ2-1,-,CSASLGAGSYNEQFF,TGCAGTGCTAGTCTCGGGGCGGGCTCCTACAATGAGCAGTTCTTC
TRBV24-1,-,TRBJ2-7,-,CATSTVYEQYF,TGTGCCACCAGTACTGTCTACGAGCAGTACTTC
TRBV11-1,TRBD1,TRBJ2-7,-,CASSAPGQTYEQYF,TGTGCCAGCAGCGCGCCGGGACAGACCTACGAGCAGTACTTC
TRBV24-1,-,TRBJ2-5,few,CATSDPGREETQYF,TGTGCCACCAGTGACCCAGGGAGAGAAGAGACCCAGTACTTC
TRBV5-1,TRBD1,TRBJ1-1,-,CASRGQGLSVSTEAFF,TGCGCCAGCAGGGGACAGGGGTTATCGGTGAGCACTGAAGCTTTCTTT
TRBV11-2,-,TRBJ2-7,many,CASSHGPAYEQYF,TGTGCCAGCAGCCACGGACCTGCCTACGAGCAGTACTTC
TRBV7-9,TRBD2,TRBJ2-1,many,CASSSGLAEGDEQFF,TGTGCCAGCAGCTCCGGACTAGCGGAAGGCGATGAGCAGTTCTTC
TRBV30,TRBD2,TRBJ2-1,-,CAWQREYEQFF,TGTGCCTGGCAGCGGGAGTACGAGCAGTTCTTC
TRBV20-1,TRBD2,TRBJ2-3,once,CSAPRTSGRAGDTQYF,TGCAGTGCCCCTAGGACTAGCGGGAGAGCGGGAGATACGCAGTATTTT
TRBV24-1,-,TRBJ1-1,-,CATSDFLQTEAFF,TGTGCCACCAGTGATTTTTTACAGACTGAAGCTTTCTTT
TRBV6-1,TRBD1,TRBJ2-7,few,CASSTTRRDRVINEQYF,TGTGCCAGCAGCACCACGCGCCGGGACAGGGTAATCAACGAGCAGTACTTC
TRBV4-1,-,TRBJ2-7,-,CASSTGEGMWEQYF,TGCGCCAGCAGCACGGGAGAGGGAATGTGGGAGCAGTACTTC
TRBV9,-,TRBJ1-1,few,CASSNARGEAGAFF,TGTGCCAGCAGCAATGCCAGGGGCGAGGCAGGAGCTTTCTTT
TRBV3-1,-,TRBJ2-6,-,CASSQETAGANVLTF,TGTGCCAGCAGCCAAGAGACTGCTGGGGCCAACGTCCTGACTTTC
TRBV14,-,TRBJ1-5,few,CASSQGPNQPQHF,TGTGCCAGCAGCCAAGGGCCCAATCAGCCCCAGCATTTT
TRBV11-3,-,TRBJ2-3,-,CASSLNGGTDTQYF,TGTGCCAGCAGCTTAAACGGAGGCACAGATACGCAGTATTTT
TRBV12-3/TRBV12-4,-,TRBJ2-2,-,CASRQILNTGELFF,TGTGCCAGCAGGCAAATATTGAACACCGGGGAGCTGTTTTTT
TRBV20-1,TRBD2,TRBJ2-7,-,CSALAGANEQYF,TGCAGTGCGCTAGCGGGAGCTAACGAGCAGTACTTC
TRBV5-1,-,TRBJ2-7,-,CASRQGGSGEQYF,TGCGCCAGCAGACAGGGCGGGTCGGGGGAGCAGTACTTC
TRBV6-1,TRBD1,TRBJ1-1,-,CASSRTGNPSLTEAFF,TGTGCCAGCAGTCGGACAGGGAACCCCTCGCTCACTGAAGCTTTCTTT
TRBV2,-,TRBJ1-5,-,CASSARTASILYGNQPQHF,TGTGCCAGCAGTGCTCGCACAGCGTCTATTTTGTATGGCAATCAGCCCCAGCATTTT
TRBV19,TRBD2,TRBJ2-1,once,CASSISSGRLSYNEQFF,TGTGCCAGTAGTATCTCTAGCGGACGTCTCTCCTACAATGAGCAGTTCTTC